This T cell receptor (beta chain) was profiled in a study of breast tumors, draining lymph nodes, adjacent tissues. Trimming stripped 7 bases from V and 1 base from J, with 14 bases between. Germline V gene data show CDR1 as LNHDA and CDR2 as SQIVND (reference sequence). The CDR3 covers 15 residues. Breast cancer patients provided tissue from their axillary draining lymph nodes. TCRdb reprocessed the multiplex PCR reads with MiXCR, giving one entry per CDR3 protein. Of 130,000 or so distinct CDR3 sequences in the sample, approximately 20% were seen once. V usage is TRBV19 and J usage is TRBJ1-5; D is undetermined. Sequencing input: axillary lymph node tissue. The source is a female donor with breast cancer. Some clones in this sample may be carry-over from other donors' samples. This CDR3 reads CASTLAGYSNQPQHF. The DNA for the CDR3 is TGTGCCAGTACCTTGGCCGGGTACAGCAATCAGCCCCAGCATTTT.